This T cell receptor (beta chain) comes out of a study of T cells in Graves' hyperthyroidism and ophthalmopathy. The source material, RNA transcripts, was used to amplify TCR beta CDR3 regions. During a first-round RT-PCR of the TCR CDR3, the HTBI primer set was used. TCRdb called the multiplex PCR reads again in MiXCR, with one record for every CDR3 protein. The repertoire holds 500,000 to 550,000 distinct CDR3 sequences, with about 20% as singletons. The CDR3 is 19 residues long. The V gene's germline CDR1 is DFQATT and CDR2 SNEGSKA (reference sequence). The ends lost 0 bases at V and 1 base at J; junction bases unmatched: 14.

The TCR sequence derives from a man aged 35-49 years with Graves' ophthalmopathy. Sequencing was performed on blood. The chain employs TRBV20-1 and TRBJ2-3; 9 bases are shared with TRBD2. The CDR3 coding sequence is TGCAGTGCTAGAGAGGAAGCGGGGGGACTACCTCCTGGCACAGATACGCAGTATTTT. It yields the protein CSAREEAGGLPPGTDTQYF.